The 14 T cell receptor beta chains below were found in one sample sequenced in a study of follicular helper T cells after annual influenza vaccination. Time point: 2015-2016 season, 7 days after influenza vaccination. The protocol was immunoSEQ multiplex PCR, while the TCRdb copy is restricted to in-frame clones and leaves out a portion. The sample records 5,500 to 7,500 clones, approximately 81% being singletons. The source material was CXCR5- memory CD4+ T cells sorted from blood, sampled 7 days after influenza vaccination. The receptors here all came from an adult who received the influenza vaccine.

In this sample, this clone turned up once. This rearrangement joins TRBV7-9 to TRBJ2-4; TRBD2 aligns across 8 bases. The trim removed 0 bases at V and 10 bases at J, leaving 5 bases unmatched. The CDR3 is made up of 14 amino acids. Germline V lookup: CDR1 SEHNR, CDR2 FQNEAQ (reference sequence). Here the CDR3 reads CASSLALAGSIQYF. The CDR3 DNA sequence: TGTGCCAGCAGCTTAGCTTTAGCGGGATCTATTCAGTACTTC. Using reference TRBV7-9 and TRBJ2-4 for the parts outside the CDR3, the full variable domain is DTGVSQNPRHKITKRGQNVTFRCDPISEHNRLYWYRQTLGQGPEFLTYFQNEAQLEKSRLLSDRFSAERPKGSFSTLEIQRTEQGDSAMYLCASSLALAGSIQYFGAGTRLSVL.

This clone appeared once. This chain links TRBV5-6 with TRBJ2-3; 11 nucleotides align to TRBD2. CDR1 and CDR2 from the germline V gene are SGHDT and YYEEEE. This CDR3 comprises 17 residues. With V trimmed by 5 bases and J by 3 bases, 11 bases remained unmatched. CDR3 sequence reads: CASRKVAGGRQTDTQYF. CDR3 in DNA: TGTGCCAGCAGGAAAGTAGCGGGGGGGCGTCAGACAGATACGCAGTATTTT.

The rearrangement joins TRBV30 to TRBJ1-1; 7 bases are a match to TRBD1. CDR1 GTSNPN and CDR2 SVGIG come from the germline V gene (reference sequence). V dropped 2 bases and J dropped 5; count of bases not matched to a gene: 11. The CDR3 runs 15 residues. CDR3 sequence reads: CAWSNPGGVRTEAFF. The DNA of the CDR3 is TGTGCCTGGAGTAATCCAGGGGGGGTTCGGACTGAAGCTTTCTTT.

This chain connects TRBV29-1 to TRBJ2-2, with no clear D. Trimming removed 7 bases from V and 2 bases from J, with 5 bases in between. Germline V gene sequence: CDR1 SQVTM, CDR2 ANQGSEA. The CDR3 consists of 11 residues. CDR3 DNA: TGCAGCGCACTAAACACCGGGGAGCTGTTTTTT. It specifies CSALNTGELFF.

This chain connects TRBV13 to TRBJ1-3; D not resolved. Germline values: CDR1 PRHDT, CDR2 FYEKMQ (reference sequence). Trimming cost V 1 base and J 0 bases, with 7 bases left between them. This CDR3 has 15 residues. CDR3 in DNA: TGTGCCAGCAGCTTAGAAGGTTACTCTGGAAACACCATATATTTT. Amino acids: CASSLEGYSGNTIYF.

The chain uses TRBV29-1 and TRBJ2-3; 7 nucleotides agree with TRBD2. Germline CDR1 and CDR2: SQVTM and ANQGSEA. V shed 4 bases and J 5 bases; nucleotides not matched to a gene: 9. CDR3 length equals 14 residues. CDR3 amino acids: CSVGTLAGRDTQYF. CDR3 nucleotide sequence: TGCAGCGTTGGAACATTAGCGGGTAGAGATACGCAGTATTTT.

This sequence joins TRBV6-5 and TRBJ2-7; D call uncertain. Between the trimmed V and J ends, which lost 7 bases and 6 bases, there was a span of 16 bases. The CDR3 runs to 13 residues. Germline V gene lookup returns CDR1 MNHEY and CDR2 SVGAGI. Here the CDR3 DNA reads TGTGCCAGCACCCAAACCCGGGTAGGCGAGCAGTACTTC. As protein: CASTQTRVGEQYF.

This clone was seen a single time. The J gene is TRBJ2-1, the V gene TRBV5-6, with 8 bases fitting TRBD1. Germline V lookup: CDR1 SGHDT, CDR2 YYEEEE. The CDR3 is 14 amino acids. V dropped 2 bases and J dropped 6; count of bases not matched to a gene: 4. CDR3 residues: CASSFWDRPNEQFF. DNA of the CDR3: TGTGCCAGCAGCTTTTGGGACAGGCCCAATGAGCAGTTCTTC.

The chain joins TRBV21-1 to TRBJ2-2; TRBD1 reflects the table's D call only, with no check against the DNA. TRBV21-1 is described as a pseudogene. CDR3 length equals 14 residues. The CDR3 loop is CASSAVGETGELFF. In nucleotides, the CDR3 is TGTGCCAGCAGCGCGGTAGGGGAAACCGGGGAGCTGTTTTTT.

The chain joins TRBV7-3 to TRBJ2-7, with TRBD1 identical over 10 bases. Germline V gives CDR1 SGHTA, CDR2 FQGTGA. The CDR3 runs to 15 residues. The J segment lost 6 bases and the V segment lost 1 base, leaving 6 bases of the junction unmatched. The CDR3 loop reads CASSLSSGQGFEQYF. CDR3 bases: TGTGCCAGCAGCTTAAGTTCGGGACAGGGGTTCGAGCAGTACTTC.

The rearrangement joins TRBV30 to TRBJ1-4; D call uncertain. Germline V gene lookup returns CDR1 GTSNPN and CDR2 SVGIG (reference sequence). V was pared by 0 bases and J by 8 bases, with 19 bases between. The CDR3 runs 16 residues. For the CDR3, the DNA is TGTGCCTGGAGTGTATATGGTGTCCGGCTGTCGGAAAAACTGTTTTTT. Translation: CAWSVYGVRLSEKLFF.

This chain links TRBV4-2 with TRBJ1-4; no firm D call. The CDR3 sequence is 17 residues long. In germline, CDR1 is LGHNA, CDR2 YNFKEQ. The ends were cut back, 0 bases at V and 4 bases at J, with 15 bases in the middle. CDR3 DNA: TGTGCCAGCAGCCAAGATCTGGGCTCCGAAGTTAATGAAAAACTGTTTTTT. The encoded protein is CASSQDLGSEVNEKLFF.

The chain carries TRBV27 and TRBJ1-1; 8 nucleotides agree with TRBD1. In germline, CDR1 is MNHEY, CDR2 SMNVEV (reference sequence). After removal of 4 bases from V and 1 base from J, the junction contained 5 bases not matched to a gene. The CDR3 is made up of 15 amino acids. The CDR3 spells CASSSAGTGNTEAFF. CDR3 DNA sequence: TGTGCCAGCAGTTCAGCCGGGACAGGGAACACTGAAGCTTTCTTT.

The V gene is TRBV6-1, the J gene TRBJ2-7; D may be TRBD2 (5 bases). CDR1 is MNHNS, CDR2 SASEGT, per germline. CDR3 length equals 14 residues. V dropped 1 base and J dropped 4 bases, with 11 bases sitting between them. The CDR3 loop reads CASSEGGRGYEQYF. For the CDR3, the DNA is TGTGCCAGCAGTGAAGGAGGGCGAGGTTACGAGCAGTACTTC.